This T cell receptor beta chain was identified during a study of molecular identifiers for immune sequencing clone quantification. A remark on this clonotype: A junction boundary mismatches the germline segment, possibly from a read error.

A single record per CDR3 protein comes from TCRdb applying MiXCR to the PCR reads. The sample records approximately 590,000 distinct CDR3 sequences, 25% being singletons. This CDR3 region has 16 residues. CDR1 SGHRS and CDR2 YFSETQ come from the germline V gene. The TCR originated in a human donor in good health. Some libraries in this study had Jurkat cell RNA spiked in. The sample consisted of naive CD8+ T cells from blood, with Jurkat cell RNA spiked in. Subset: FACS-sorted CD8+CD4-CCR7+CD45RA+ naive T cells. V and J are TRBV5-1 and TRBJ2-1; D might be TRBD1 or TRBD2, each matching 5 bases. The CDR3 DNA follows: TGCGCCAGCAGCTTGTCCTCGGGACCGGCGGTGAATGCGCAGTTCTTC. This encodes CASSLSSGPAVNAQFF. Full variable domain (outside the CDR3, taken from reference TRBV5-1 and TRBJ2-1): KAGVTQTPRYLIKTRGQQVTLSCSPISGHRSVSWYQQTPGQGLQFLFEYFSETQRNKGNFPGRFSGRQFSNSRSEMNVSTLELGDSALYLCASSLSSGPAVNAQFFGPGTRLTVL.